These 7 T cell receptor beta chains were all obtained from the same sample, sequenced in a study of blood T cell repertoires in COVID-19. Method: immunoSEQ multiplex PCR; TCRdb's copy keeps in-frame clones and lacks some. This sample yields under 400,000 clones, of which around 89% are seen a single time; about 1.5% belongs to the top ten. Sequenced sample: peripheral blood. The origin of the receptors is a woman younger than 45 with COVID-19, enrolled during active disease.

The chain is built from TRBV12-3 or TRBV12-4 and TRBJ1-2; possibly TRBD1 for D (5 bases). Trimming took off 6 bases at V and 4 bases at J, with 12 bases between the two ends. The length of the CDR3 is 13 residues. DNA for the CDR3: TGTGCCAGCAGCCCGCGACAGTCCTATGGCTACACCTTC. Amino acid sequence: CASSPRQSYGYTF.

The V call is TRBV4-1, the J call TRBJ2-1; tentative D call: TRBD2 (6 bases). This CDR3 is 16 amino acids long. Trimming removed 2 bases from V and 4 bases from J, with 15 bases in between. In germline, CDR1 is MGHRA, CDR2 YSYEKL. The CDR3 loop is CASSQTRDWEYNEQFF. CDR3 sequence (DNA): TGCGCCAGCAGCCAAACCCGGGACTGGGAATACAATGAGCAGTTCTTC.

CDR3 loop: CASSVGGGRGTEAFF. CDR3 DNA: TGTGCCAGCAGCGTAGGGGGTGGTCGGGGCACTGAAGCTTTCTTT. The V call is TRBV9, the J call TRBJ1-1; D unclear. The germline V and J ends were trimmed by 0 bases and 4 bases, with 13 bases remaining between them. The CDR3 contains 15 residues. Germline CDR1 is SGDLS and CDR2 is YYNGEE.

This chain links TRBV5-4 with TRBJ2-3; 8 bases are shared with TRBD2. Germline CDR1 reads SGHNT; CDR2 reads YYREEE (reference sequence). Unmatched junction bases numbered 4, after V lost 3 bases and J lost 4 bases. The CDR3 contains 14 residues. DNA of the CDR3: TGTGCCAGCAGCTCGGGGGGGATGGCAGATACGCAGTATTTT. It yields the protein CASSSGGMADTQYF.

The rearrangement links TRBV7-3 to TRBJ1-6; D is ambiguous. The CDR3 runs to 13 residues. V was pared by 6 bases and J by 2 bases, with 5 bases between. Germline assignment: CDR1 SGHTA and CDR2 FQGTGA. Here the CDR3 reads CASRRTYNSPLHF. As DNA, the CDR3 is TGTGCCAGCAGGAGGACCTATAATTCACCCCTCCACTTT. The whole variable domain, filled in from reference TRBV7-3 and TRBJ1-6, reads GAGVSQTPSNKVTEKGKYVELRCDPISGHTALYWYRQSLGQGPEFLIYFQGTGAADDSGLPNDRFFAVRPEGSVSTLKIQRTERGDSAVYLCASRRTYNSPLHFGNGTRLTVT.

The chain uses TRBV14 and TRBJ2-5; possibly TRBD2 for D (6 bases). Per the germline V gene, CDR1 is SGHDN and CDR2 is FVKESK. The CDR3 runs to 15 residues. The V and J ends lost 1 base and 1 base respectively, with 10 bases between them. In DNA form, the CDR3 reads TGTGCCAGCAGCCAAGGTTGGGGGGTCCAAGAGACCCAGTACTTC. As protein: CASSQGWGVQETQYF. Based on the CDR3 plus reference TRBV14 and TRBJ2-5, the full variable domain is EAGVTQFPSHSVIEKGQTVTLRCDPISGHDNLYWYRRVMGKEIKFLLHFVKESKQDESGMPNNRFLAERTGGTYSTLKVQPAELEDSGVYFCASSQGWGVQETQYFGPGTRLLVL.

The CDR3 DNA follows: TGTGCCAGCAGTTTATCGCGGGCGGAGACCCAGTACTTC. Protein: CASSLSRAETQYF. The V gene is TRBV27, the J gene TRBJ2-5; a weak D match, TRBD2 (5 bases). Trimming shortened V by 0 bases and J by 5 bases, and 7 bases separated the two germline ends. The CDR3 loop spans 13 amino acids. Germline V lookup: CDR1 MNHEY, CDR2 SMNVEV (reference sequence).